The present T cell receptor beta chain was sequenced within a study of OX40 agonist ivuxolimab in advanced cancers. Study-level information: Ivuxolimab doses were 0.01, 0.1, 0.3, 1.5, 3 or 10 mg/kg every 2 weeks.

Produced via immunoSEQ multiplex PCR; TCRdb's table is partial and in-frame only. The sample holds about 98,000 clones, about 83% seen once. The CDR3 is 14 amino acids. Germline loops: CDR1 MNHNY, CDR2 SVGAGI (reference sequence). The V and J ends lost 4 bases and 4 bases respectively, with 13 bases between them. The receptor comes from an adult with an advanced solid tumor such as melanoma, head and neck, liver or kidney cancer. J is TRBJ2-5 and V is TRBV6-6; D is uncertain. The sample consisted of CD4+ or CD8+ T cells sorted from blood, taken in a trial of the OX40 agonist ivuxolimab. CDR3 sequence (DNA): TGTGCCAGCAGTTCCTCGGCCCAGGCAGAGACCCAGTACTTC. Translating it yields CASSSSAQAETQYF.